These T cell receptor beta chains were read from a single sample in a study of blood T cell repertoires in COVID-19. Clones were read by immunoSEQ multiplex PCR, and TCRdb kept only the in-frame ones, dropping some. The sample includes 500,000 or so clones, roughly 90% of them seen just once. Sequencing input: PBMCs or T cells enriched from blood (not recorded which). All receptors come from a woman between 18 and 29 years old who had recovered from COVID-19. Both conserved end residues are part of each CDR3. Fields, in order: D gene, J gene, clone size, V gene, CDR3 protein, CDR3 DNA. A D gene is named only where the DNA matches it firmly. Only some rows state a clone size, as once, few, many or a class for expanded clones.

d_call: .
j_call: TRBJ1-2
clone_size: .
v_call: TRBV2
cdr3_aa: CASRVEGEAGYTF
cdr3_nt: TGTGCCAGCAGGGTCGAGGGGGAAGCTGGCTACACCTTC

d_call: .
j_call: TRBJ2-7
clone_size: .
v_call: TRBV20-1
cdr3_aa: CSANPSYEQYF
cdr3_nt: TGCAGTGCTAATCCCAGCTACGAGCAGTACTTC

d_call: .
j_call: TRBJ1-2
clone_size: .
v_call: TRBV10-3
cdr3_aa: CAIRAGQPSKGYTF
cdr3_nt: TGTGCCATCAGGGCCGGACAGCCGAGCAAAGGCTACACCTTC

d_call: .
j_call: TRBJ1-2
clone_size: .
v_call: TRBV7-3
cdr3_aa: CATGLGAGDGYTF
cdr3_nt: TGTGCCACCGGACTCGGGGCGGGGGATGGCTACACCTTC

d_call: TRBD1
j_call: TRBJ1-1
clone_size: few
v_call: TRBV20-1
cdr3_aa: CSASDRARTEAFF
cdr3_nt: TGCAGTGCTAGTGACAGGGCGAGGACTGAAGCTTTCTTT

d_call: .
j_call: TRBJ2-5
clone_size: .
v_call: TRBV5-1
cdr3_aa: CASTNGGQETQYF
cdr3_nt: TGCGCCAGCACGAACGGGGGTCAAGAGACCCAGTACTTC

d_call: TRBD1
j_call: TRBJ2-3
clone_size: once
v_call: TRBV28
cdr3_aa: CASSLYRQGGGDTQYF
cdr3_nt: TGTGCCAGCAGTTTATACAGACAGGGTGGCGGTGATACGCAGTATTTT

d_call: .
j_call: TRBJ1-1
clone_size: .
v_call: TRBV30
cdr3_aa: CAWSPTREGLTEAFF
cdr3_nt: TGTGCCTGGAGTCCCACCCGAGAGGGTTTAACTGAAGCTTTCTTT

d_call: TRBD1
j_call: TRBJ2-6
clone_size: .
v_call: TRBV9
cdr3_aa: CASSPRDRVPAGGANVLTF
cdr3_nt: TGTGCCAGCAGCCCCCGGGACAGGGTCCCTGCTGGGGGGGCCAACGTCCTGACTTTC

d_call: .
j_call: TRBJ1-2
clone_size: .
v_call: TRBV30
cdr3_aa: CAWSVRRRTVPIRHEGYTF
cdr3_nt: TGTGCCTGGAGTGTACGTCGGCGTACGGTACCAATTAGACACGAGGGCTACACCTTC

d_call: .
j_call: TRBJ1-2
clone_size: .
v_call: TRBV7-2
cdr3_aa: CASSSTASLGGYTF
cdr3_nt: TGTGCCAGCAGCTCGACAGCCTCCTTGGGTGGCTACACCTTC

d_call: .
j_call: TRBJ2-7
clone_size: .
v_call: TRBV6-5
cdr3_aa: CASSRPEIHEQYF
cdr3_nt: TGTGCCAGCAGTCGCCCGGAGATCCACGAGCAGTACTTC

d_call: .
j_call: TRBJ1-1
clone_size: .
v_call: TRBV5-1
cdr3_aa: CASSLLGTTMNTEAFF
cdr3_nt: TGCGCCAGCAGCTTGTTAGGGACAACAATGAACACTGAAGCTTTCTTT

d_call: .
j_call: TRBJ2-1
clone_size: .
v_call: TRBV7-6
cdr3_aa: CASGDREQFF
cdr3_nt: TGTGCCAGCGGCGACAGGGAGCAGTTCTTC

d_call: TRBD1
j_call: TRBJ1-1
clone_size: .
v_call: TRBV2
cdr3_aa: CASSDGQGTEAFF
cdr3_nt: TGTGCCAGCAGTGACGGACAGGGGACTGAAGCTTTCTTT

d_call: .
j_call: TRBJ1-6
clone_size: .
v_call: TRBV14
cdr3_aa: CASSQEQGSPLHF
cdr3_nt: TGTGCCAGCAGCCAGGAACAGGGTTCACCCCTCCACTTT

d_call: TRBD2
j_call: TRBJ2-3
clone_size: .
v_call: TRBV3-1/TRBV3-2
cdr3_aa: CASSPSGYSGEDTQYF
cdr3_nt: TGTGCCAGCAGTCCAAGTGGATATAGCGGGGAAGATACGCAGTATTTT

d_call: TRBD2
j_call: TRBJ2-3
clone_size: .
v_call: TRBV3-1/TRBV3-2
cdr3_aa: CASSPASGGSGDTQYF
cdr3_nt: TGTGCCAGCAGCCCCGCCTCGGGGGGGTCCGGAGATACGCAGTATTTT

d_call: TRBD1
j_call: TRBJ2-7
clone_size: .
v_call: TRBV10-2
cdr3_aa: CASIRGTGEYEQYF
cdr3_nt: TGCGCCAGCATCCGGGGAACAGGGGAATACGAGCAGTACTTC

d_call: TRBD2
j_call: TRBJ2-1
clone_size: .
v_call: TRBV30
cdr3_aa: CAWSVLAGGGDEQFF
cdr3_nt: TGTGCCTGGAGTGTCCTAGCGGGGGGAGGGGATGAGCAGTTCTTC

d_call: .
j_call: TRBJ1-1
clone_size: .
v_call: TRBV25-1
cdr3_aa: CASGRKGSAEAFF
cdr3_nt: TGTGCCAGCGGGAGGAAAGGATCGGCTGAAGCTTTCTTT

d_call: TRBD1
j_call: TRBJ2-4
clone_size: .
v_call: TRBV19
cdr3_aa: CASRLWRQGVYDLAKNIQYF
cdr3_nt: TGTGCCAGTAGGCTTTGGCGACAGGGGGTTTACGACCTAGCCAAAAACATTCAGTACTTC

d_call: TRBD1
j_call: TRBJ1-4
clone_size: .
v_call: TRBV29-1
cdr3_aa: CSVDATGDNEKLFF
cdr3_nt: TGCAGCGTTGACGCCACAGGGGATAACGAAAAACTGTTTTTT

d_call: TRBD1
j_call: TRBJ2-5
clone_size: once
v_call: TRBV19
cdr3_aa: CATRQGAQETQYF
cdr3_nt: TGTGCCACCCGACAGGGGGCCCAAGAGACCCAGTACTTC

d_call: .
j_call: TRBJ1-1
clone_size: .
v_call: TRBV6-6
cdr3_aa: CASTTRALMNTEAFF
cdr3_nt: TGTGCCAGCACGACGCGGGCCCTGATGAACACTGAAGCTTTCTTT

d_call: .
j_call: TRBJ1-5
clone_size: .
v_call: TRBV27
cdr3_aa: CASSFGGGQPQHF
cdr3_nt: TGTGCCAGCAGTTTTGGGGGCGGGCAGCCCCAGCATTTT

d_call: TRBD1
j_call: TRBJ2-7
clone_size: few
v_call: TRBV9
cdr3_aa: CASSVQGAAPSYEQYF
cdr3_nt: TGTGCCAGCAGCGTCCAGGGGGCTGCCCCGTCCTACGAGCAGTACTTC

d_call: .
j_call: TRBJ1-2
clone_size: .
v_call: TRBV5-1
cdr3_aa: CASRDSSNYGYTF
cdr3_nt: TGCGCCAGCAGGGACAGTTCTAACTATGGCTACACCTTC

d_call: TRBD1
j_call: TRBJ1-2
clone_size: .
v_call: TRBV6-5
cdr3_aa: CASWGLQGAYGYTF
cdr3_nt: TGTGCCAGTTGGGGGCTACAGGGGGCGTATGGCTACACCTTC

d_call: .
j_call: TRBJ1-4
clone_size: .
v_call: TRBV7-9
cdr3_aa: CASSLLGGEGEKLFF
cdr3_nt: TGTGCCAGCAGCCTCCTGGGGGGTGAAGGTGAAAAACTGTTTTTT

d_call: .
j_call: TRBJ1-2
clone_size: .
v_call: TRBV5-1
cdr3_aa: CASSLASGTRGYTF
cdr3_nt: TGCGCCAGCAGCTTGGCATCCGGGACACGTGGCTACACCTTC

d_call: .
j_call: TRBJ2-7
clone_size: once
v_call: TRBV14
cdr3_aa: CASSPRGPPGEQYF
cdr3_nt: TGTGCCAGCAGCCCGCGGGGACCCCCAGGGGAGCAGTACTTC

d_call: .
j_call: TRBJ1-1
clone_size: .
v_call: TRBV5-1
cdr3_aa: CASSSRGLEETEAFF
cdr3_nt: TGCGCCAGCAGCTCCAGGGGTTTGGAGGAGACTGAAGCTTTCTTT

d_call: .
j_call: TRBJ2-7
clone_size: .
v_call: TRBV10-1
cdr3_aa: CASSDRKGVGDEQYF
cdr3_nt: TGCGCCAGCAGTGATAGGAAAGGGGTGGGCGACGAGCAGTACTTC

d_call: .
j_call: TRBJ1-1
clone_size: .
v_call: TRBV18
cdr3_aa: CASSPTGLNTEAFF
cdr3_nt: TGTGCCAGCTCACCAACAGGGTTGAACACTGAAGCTTTCTTT

d_call: .
j_call: TRBJ1-1
clone_size: once
v_call: TRBV19
cdr3_aa: CASTMDRMNTEAFF
cdr3_nt: TGTGCCAGTACTATGGACAGAATGAACACTGAAGCTTTCTTT

d_call: .
j_call: TRBJ2-3
clone_size: .
v_call: TRBV2
cdr3_aa: CASSERGTPPTDTQYF
cdr3_nt: TGTGCCAGCAGTGAGCGGGGGACACCCCCCACAGATACGCAGTATTTT

d_call: TRBD2
j_call: TRBJ2-1
clone_size: .
v_call: TRBV15
cdr3_aa: CATSREEGAGGRNEQFF
cdr3_nt: TGTGCCACCAGCAGAGAGGAAGGCGCGGGGGGGCGCAATGAGCAGTTCTTC

d_call: TRBD1
j_call: TRBJ2-7
clone_size: .
v_call: TRBV30
cdr3_aa: CAWKPGTGAYEQYF
cdr3_nt: TGTGCCTGGAAGCCAGGGACAGGGGCCTACGAGCAGTACTTC

d_call: .
j_call: TRBJ1-3
clone_size: .
v_call: TRBV3-1/TRBV3-2
cdr3_aa: CASSREVSGNTIYF
cdr3_nt: TGTGCCAGCAGCCGTGAGGTTTCAGGAAACACCATATATTTT

d_call: .
j_call: TRBJ1-4
clone_size: .
v_call: TRBV9
cdr3_aa: CASSPHRTRGLTNEKLFF
cdr3_nt: TGTGCCAGCAGCCCCCACCGAACTCGCGGGTTAACTAATGAAAAACTGTTTTTT

d_call: TRBD1
j_call: TRBJ2-3
clone_size: .
v_call: TRBV18
cdr3_aa: CASSYRTGGADTQYF
cdr3_nt: TGTGCCAGCTCTTACAGGACAGGGGGGGCAGATACGCAGTATTTT

d_call: TRBD1
j_call: TRBJ1-4
clone_size: .
v_call: TRBV2
cdr3_aa: CASSLDRLATNEKLFF
cdr3_nt: TGTGCCAGCAGTTTGGACAGGTTGGCAACTAATGAAAAACTGTTTTTT

d_call: .
j_call: TRBJ1-2
clone_size: .
v_call: TRBV5-1
cdr3_aa: CASSLWENYGYTF
cdr3_nt: TGCGCCAGCAGCTTGTGGGAGAACTATGGCTACACCTTC

d_call: .
j_call: TRBJ2-7
clone_size: .
v_call: TRBV11-2
cdr3_aa: CASSLLSGGYEQYF
cdr3_nt: TGTGCCAGCAGCTTACTCTCCGGAGGCTACGAGCAGTACTTC

d_call: .
j_call: TRBJ1-5
clone_size: .
v_call: TRBV3-1/TRBV3-2
cdr3_aa: CASSLGNRPQHF
cdr3_nt: TGTGCCAGCAGCCTGGGCAATCGGCCCCAGCATTTT

d_call: TRBD2
j_call: TRBJ2-7
clone_size: .
v_call: TRBV30
cdr3_aa: CAWRATSGVYEQYF
cdr3_nt: TGTGCCTGGAGAGCTACTAGCGGGGTCTACGAGCAGTACTTC

d_call: TRBD1
j_call: TRBJ1-2
clone_size: few
v_call: TRBV19
cdr3_aa: CASSIGRGDGYTF
cdr3_nt: TGTGCCAGTAGTATCGGCAGGGGGGATGGCTACACCTTC

d_call: .
j_call: TRBJ2-7
clone_size: .
v_call: TRBV5-6
cdr3_aa: CASSLGPQGLNEQYF
cdr3_nt: TGTGCCAGCAGCTTGGGCCCACAGGGTCTAAACGAGCAGTACTTC